This entry describes one T cell receptor (beta chain). What it binds is not known. Germline V gives CDR1 SGHAT, CDR2 FQNNGV. Deletions cut 1 base from V and 2 bases from J, with 6 bases between. This CDR3 is built from 15 residues. This specimen comes from a study of identical twins. Study findings and constraints: In zero-insertion analyses, partial confounding could arise from invariant MAIT and iNKT cells. Twins' surplus sharing was weaker for beta out-of-frame sequences. Modelling underestimated the level of out-of-frame TCR alpha sharing observed in monozygotic twins.

Carrying unique molecular identifiers, the cDNA also gained a universal primer site through template switching. TCRdb re-called the 5' RACE reads through MiXCR, storing one row per CDR3 protein. This table has 1.5 million to 2 million distinct CDR3 sequences, around a third appearing once. This clonotype originated in a newborn girl in good health. The sample taken for sequencing was cord blood. This chain joins TRBV11-2 and TRBJ2-6; no definite D call. The CDR3 nucleotides read TGTGCCAGCAGCTTAGTAGTGACTGGGGCCAACGTCCTGACTTTC. Amino acid sequence: CASSLVVTGANVLTF.